This T cell receptor (beta chain) was captured in a study of T cell repertoires in cytomegalovirus infection. For the study at large: Both a matching HLA type and CMV infection were indicated by public TCR beta signatures.

Via MiXCR, TCRdb re-called the reads, giving one row per CDR3 protein. This sample has roughly 600,000 distinct CDR3 sequences, with 20% to 30% found just once. The CDR3 spans 13 residues. V was clipped by 0 bases and J by 8 bases, with 10 bases between them. CDR1 is SEHNR and CDR2 is FQNEAQ in the germline V gene (reference sequence). This chain connects TRBV7-9 to TRBJ1-1; a possible D gene is TRBD1 (5 bases). Sequenced input: CD8+ T cells from PBMCs. This sequence was found in a human donor in good health (CMV status not recorded). Some clones in this sample may be carry-over from other donors' samples. The CDR3 is CASSLARQFEAFF. In DNA, the CDR3 is TGTGCCAGCAGCTTAGCCCGACAGTTCGAAGCTTTCTTT. Combining the CDR3 with reference TRBV7-9 and TRBJ1-1 gives the whole variable domain DTGVSQNPRHKITKRGQNVTFRCDPISEHNRLYWYRQTLGQGPEFLTYFQNEAQLEKSRLLSDRFSAERPKGSFSTLEIQRTEQGDSAMYLCASSLARQFEAFFGQGTRLTVV.